The 25 T cell receptor beta chains below come from one sample, sequenced in a study of lymphopenia after photon versus proton radiotherapy. TCRdb's copy holds only in-frame clones and misses some; the assay was immunoSEQ multiplex PCR. Of about 65,000 clones in the sample, around 86% were seen once. This specimen was peripheral blood, taken from a patient treated with proton-based radiotherapy. Every receptor here comes from a man older than 75 with esophageal cancer.

This chain joins TRBV29-1 and TRBJ2-2; TRBD2 is a possible D gene (7 bases). Germline CDR1 and CDR2: SQVTM and ANQGSEA. V was shortened by 7 bases and J by 7 bases, with 19 bases between the two germline ends. This CDR3 spans 14 amino acids. This chain's CDR3 is CSASSGGGDGELFF. The CDR3 region has the DNA TGCAGCGCTTCCTCCGGAGGGGGGGACGGGGAGCTGTTTTTT.

The CDR3 DNA reads as TGTGCCAGCAGCTTACGTTTCACCCGCACAGATACGCAGTATTTT. Amino acids: CASSLRFTRTDTQYF. The chain carries TRBV5-5 and TRBJ2-3; no clear D. The CDR3 is 15 residues long. Germline values: CDR1 SGHKS, CDR2 YYEKEE (reference sequence). Trimming stripped 2 bases from V and 1 base from J, with 11 bases between.

This clone was picked up one time. This chain uses TRBV4-3 with TRBJ2-1; unclear D gene. The germline V gene encodes CDR1 LGHNA and CDR2 YSLEER. The V end was cut by 4 bases, the J end by 1 base, with 11 bases between. The CDR3 length is 15 residues. CDR3 nucleotides: TGCGCCAGCAGCCGACGTGGGCTATCCTACAATGAGCAGTTCTTC. Translated: CASSRRGLSYNEQFF.

This clone was observed a few times. V is TRBV9 and J is TRBJ2-3; D tentatively fits TRBD1 or TRBD2 (5 bases each). Per germline, CDR1 SGDLS and CDR2 YYNGEE. V dropped 2 bases and J dropped 1 base, with 11 bases sitting between them. The CDR3 loop spans 15 amino acids. The CDR3 DNA follows: TGTGCCAGCAGCGTTGGGGGATGGGGCACAGATACGCAGTATTTT. Translation: CASSVGGWGTDTQYF.

This clone was recorded a few times. The chain links TRBV5-5 to TRBJ1-2, with 8 bases fitting TRBD1. Per germline, CDR1 SGHKS and CDR2 YYEKEE (reference sequence). The CDR3 is 14 amino acids. Trimming at V came to 4 bases and at J to 6 bases, leaving 8 bases not matched to a gene. CDR3 residues: CASSARSTGDGYTF. Written as DNA, the CDR3 is TGTGCCAGCAGCGCCAGATCGACAGGGGATGGCTACACCTTC.

This rearrangement joins TRBV18 to TRBJ2-6; 8 bases match TRBD1. The V segment lost 6 bases and the J segment 4 bases; nucleotides outside the gene matches: 11. CDR1 is KGHSH, CDR2 LQKENI, per germline. The CDR3 runs 17 residues. CDR3 sequence reads: CASSLRGLIEGANVLTF. The DNA for the CDR3 is TGTGCCAGCTCGCTCAGGGGGCTAATTGAGGGGGCCAACGTCCTGACTTTC. Full variable domain (rest looked up from reference TRBV18 and TRBJ2-6): NAGVMQNPRHLVRRRGQEARLRCSPMKGHSHVYWYRQLPEEGLKFMVYLQKENIIDESGMPKERFSAEFPKEGPSILRIQQVVRGDSAAYFCASSLRGLIEGANVLTFGAGSRLTVL.

The chain couples TRBV5-1 to TRBJ1-4; D may be TRBD1 (6 bases). V lost 3 bases to trimming and J lost 4 bases, with 19 bases between them. This CDR3 is 17 amino acids long. Germline V lookup: CDR1 SGHRS, CDR2 YFSETQ. The chain's CDR3 is CASSSGWGAGGNEKLFF. The DNA of the CDR3 is TGCGCCAGCAGCTCCGGGTGGGGGGCCGGAGGTAATGAAAAACTGTTTTTT.

The rearrangement links TRBV2 to TRBJ2-5, with TRBD1 identical over 8 bases. The CDR3 spans 13 residues. The V segment lost 5 bases and the J segment 2 bases; nucleotides outside the gene matches: 1. Germline V gene lookup returns CDR1 SNHLY and CDR2 FYNNEI. This CDR3 reads CASSRDRQETQYF. The CDR3 nucleotides are TGTGCCAGCAGTCGGGACAGGCAAGAGACCCAGTACTTC. The entire variable domain, with the rest obtained from reference TRBV2 and TRBJ2-5, is as follows: EPEVTQTPSHQVTQMGQEVILRCVPISNHLYFYWYRQILGQKVEFLVSFYNNEISEKSEIFDDQFSVERPDGSNFTLKIRSTKLEDSAMYFCASSRDRQETQYFGPGTRLLVL.

The gene calls are TRBV11-2 and TRBJ2-7; TRBD1 matches 7 bases. Germline V gene data show CDR1 as SGHAT and CDR2 as FQNNGV. The CDR3 spans 14 residues. V lost 5 bases, J lost 1 base, and 5 bases stayed unmatched. CDR3 coding DNA: TGTGCCAGCAGCCCGGGACAGTTTTCCTACGAGCAGTACTTC. Translation gives CASSPGQFSYEQYF.

This rearrangement joins TRBV18 to TRBJ2-7; D may be TRBD1 (6 bases). Germline V lookup: CDR1 KGHSH, CDR2 LQKENI. The ends were cut back, 3 bases at V and 3 bases at J, with 12 bases in the middle. The CDR3 covers 14 residues. CDR3 nucleotide sequence: TGTGCCAGCTCACCTCAGGGGACACGCTACGAGCAGTACTTC. Its translation is CASSPQGTRYEQYF.

The V gene is TRBV4-1, the J gene TRBJ2-7; tentative D call: TRBD1 (5 bases). Germline V gene sequence: CDR1 MGHRA, CDR2 YSYEKL. This CDR3 spans 15 amino acids. Between the trimmed V and J ends, which lost 0 bases and 9 bases, there was a span of 18 bases. The chain's CDR3 is CASSQERQGVIGQYF. The CDR3, as DNA: TGCGCCAGCAGCCAAGAAAGGCAGGGCGTTATCGGGCAGTACTTC.

The chain recombines TRBV29-1 with TRBJ2-7, with unresolved D. Germline CDR1 SQVTM, CDR2 ANQGSEA. The V gene lost 1 base and the J gene lost 3 bases, with 7 bases spanning the gap. The CDR3 totals 12 residues. CDR3 nucleotide sequence: TGCAGCGTTGAAGTCGTGGGCTACGAGCAGTACTTC. The encoded protein is CSVEVVGYEQYF.

A single count supports this clone. The chain is built from TRBV7-2 and TRBJ2-7; D perhaps matches TRBD1 (6 bases). Trimming stripped 5 bases from V and 8 bases from J, with 22 bases between. The CDR3 is 15 amino acids. Looked up from germline, CDR1 is SGHTA and CDR2 is FQGNSA. The CDR3 sequence: CASSPLSGHPVQQYF. CDR3 DNA sequence: TGTGCCAGCAGCCCCCTATCGGGACATCCCGTTCAGCAGTACTTC.

The chain is built from TRBV5-1 and TRBJ2-6, with 8 bases matching TRBD2. The CDR3 is 16 residues long. Germline trimming cut 6 bases from V and 2 bases from J; bases unmatched to any gene: 7. Germline assignment: CDR1 SGHRS and CDR2 YFSETQ. For the CDR3, the DNA is TGCGCCAGCAACCCCCGGGGGGGGGCTGGGGCCAACGTCCTGACTTTC. Encoded protein: CASNPRGGAGANVLTF.

V is TRBV10-3 and J is TRBJ2-2; D ambiguous. Per the germline V gene, CDR1 is ENHRY and CDR2 is SYGVKD. The CDR3 covers 13 residues. Trimming cost V 8 bases and J 3 bases, with 10 bases left between them. Here the CDR3 reads CAIWARDTGELFF. CDR3 DNA sequence: TGTGCCATCTGGGCTCGGGACACCGGGGAGCTGTTTTTT.

The CDR3: CASSSTSGQGWRNTEAFF. CDR3 nucleotides: TGTGCCAGCAGTTCAACATCGGGACAGGGGTGGAGGAACACTGAAGCTTTCTTT. The V call is TRBV6-4, the J call TRBJ1-1; TRBD1 matches 10 bases. Trimming cost V 5 bases and J 1 base; bases outside gene matches: 13. CDR1 MRHNA and CDR2 SNTAGT come from the germline V gene. This CDR3 contains 18 residues.

The chain links TRBV6-1 to TRBJ1-5; TRBD1 matches 7 bases. Unmatched junction bases numbered 11, after V lost 4 bases and J lost 5 bases. Germline-derived CDR1 and CDR2 are MNHNS and SASEGT. There are 16 residues in the CDR3. DNA for the CDR3: TGTGCCAGCAGTGGAAGGGGCGACAGGGAGGATCAGCCCCAGCATTTT. Translation: CASSGRGDREDQPQHF.

V and J are TRBV7-2 and TRBJ2-7; 10 bases are shared with TRBD2. Germline CDR1 reads SGHTA; CDR2 reads FQGNSA. The CDR3 totals 16 residues. V dropped 6 bases and J dropped 5; count of bases not matched to a gene: 13. The CDR3 sequence is CASSLRTSGLKDEQYF. For the CDR3, the DNA is TGTGCCAGCAGTTTACGGACTAGCGGTCTAAAGGACGAGCAGTACTTC.

This chain uses TRBV7-9 with TRBJ2-5; TRBD1 or TRBD2 may be the D gene (5 bases each). The end of the DNA aligns better with TRBJ2-7, so the J call may be wrong. The germline V gene encodes CDR1 SEHNR and CDR2 FQNEAQ (reference sequence). This CDR3 is built from 17 residues. In DNA form, the CDR3 reads TGTGCCAGCAGCCGACCTCCGGGACGCACCAGCCTCTACGAGCAGTACTTC. Residues: CASSRPPGRTSLYEQYF.

CDR3 DNA: TGTGCCTGGAGTGACAGACAGGGGGCGGATGGCTACACCTTC. Translation: CAWSDRQGADGYTF. The rearrangement joins TRBV30 to TRBJ1-2; the match to TRBD1 covers 10 bases. CDR1 and CDR2 from the germline V gene are GTSNPN and SVGIG (reference sequence). This CDR3 is built from 14 residues. Losses at the gene ends were 1 base for V and 6 bases for J; bases not matched to a gene: 5.

The chain is built from TRBV5-1 and TRBJ2-2; possible D gene TRBD2, 5 bases. The germline V gene encodes CDR1 SGHRS and CDR2 YFSETQ. The CDR3 consists of 15 residues. V lost 4 bases to trimming and J lost 1 base, with 11 bases between them. For the CDR3, the DNA is TGCGCCAGCAGCCCCCGGGGAAGGAACACCGGGGAGCTGTTTTTT. It specifies CASSPRGRNTGELFF.

The chain couples TRBV29-1 to TRBJ1-3; TRBD1 is a possible D gene (6 bases). CDR1 and CDR2 from the germline V gene are SQVTM and ANQGSEA. The CDR3 loop spans 13 amino acids. The V and J ends lost 6 bases and 6 bases respectively, with 15 bases between them. CDR3 residues: CSVSTGSVNTIYF. For the CDR3, the DNA is TGCAGCGTATCCACAGGGTCGGTAAACACCATATATTTT.

This clone was observed a single time. The gene calls are TRBV7-9 and TRBJ1-1; 7 bases line up with TRBD1. J was trimmed by 4 bases and V by 5 bases; bases with no gene match: 13. This CDR3 comprises 16 residues. CDR1 is SEHNR and CDR2 is FQNEAQ in the germline V gene (reference sequence). CDR3 amino acids: CASSHPPRQGGTEAFF. The DNA for the CDR3 is TGTGCCAGCAGCCACCCCCCCCGACAGGGTGGCACTGAAGCTTTCTTT. The variable domain in full, with the rest retrieved from reference TRBV7-9 and TRBJ1-1, is DTGVSQNPRHKITKRGQNVTFRCDPISEHNRLYWYRQTLGQGPEFLTYFQNEAQLEKSRLLSDRFSAERPKGSFSTLEIQRTEQGDSAMYLCASSHPPRQGGTEAFFGQGTRLTVV.

V and J are TRBV19 and TRBJ2-3, with D unclear. Germline loops: CDR1 LNHDA, CDR2 SQIVND (reference sequence). The CDR3 spans 14 residues. Trimming pared 3 bases from V and 2 bases from J, leaving 9 bases between. CDR3 DNA sequence: TGTGCCAGTAGTATCATGCTTACCACAGATACGCAGTATTTT. Its protein is CASSIMLTTDTQYF.

The chain recombines TRBV4-3 with TRBJ2-2; D gene uncertain. The V gene's germline CDR1 is LGHNA and CDR2 YSLEER. V lost 0 bases to trimming and J lost 3 bases, with 11 bases between them. The CDR3 runs 16 residues. DNA of the CDR3: TGCGCCAGCAGCCAAGATCCCTCCGAGGACACCGGGGAGCTGTTTTTT. Translation gives CASSQDPSEDTGELFF.